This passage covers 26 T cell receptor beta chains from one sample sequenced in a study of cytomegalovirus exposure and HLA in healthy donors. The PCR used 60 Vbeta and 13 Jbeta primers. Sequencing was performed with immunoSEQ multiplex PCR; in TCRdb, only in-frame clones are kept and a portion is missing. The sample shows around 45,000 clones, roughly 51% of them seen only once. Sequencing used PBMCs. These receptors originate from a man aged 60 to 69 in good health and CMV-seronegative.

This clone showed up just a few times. The CDR3 loop is CASSTGQGAREQFF. The CDR3 region has the DNA TGCGCCAGCAGCACGGGACAGGGGGCGCGTGAGCAGTTCTTC. V is TRBV5-1 and J is TRBJ2-1, with 12 bases identical to TRBD1. With V trimmed by 4 bases and J by 9 bases, 5 bases remained unmatched. Germline loops: CDR1 SGHRS, CDR2 YFSETQ. The CDR3 sequence is 14 residues long.

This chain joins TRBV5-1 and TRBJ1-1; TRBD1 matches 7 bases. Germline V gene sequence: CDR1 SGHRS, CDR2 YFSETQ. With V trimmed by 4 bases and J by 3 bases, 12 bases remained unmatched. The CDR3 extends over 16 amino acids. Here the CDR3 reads CASSVGVGTVYTEAFF. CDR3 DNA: TGCGCCAGCAGCGTTGGGGTAGGGACAGTCTACACTGAAGCTTTCTTT.

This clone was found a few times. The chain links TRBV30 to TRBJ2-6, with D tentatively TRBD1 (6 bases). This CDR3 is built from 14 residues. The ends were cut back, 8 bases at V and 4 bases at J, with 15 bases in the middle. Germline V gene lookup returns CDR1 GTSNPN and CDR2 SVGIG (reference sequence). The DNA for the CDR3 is TGTGCCGGATTTACAGGGTCCGGGGCCAACGTCCTGACTTTC. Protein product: CAGFTGSGANVLTF.

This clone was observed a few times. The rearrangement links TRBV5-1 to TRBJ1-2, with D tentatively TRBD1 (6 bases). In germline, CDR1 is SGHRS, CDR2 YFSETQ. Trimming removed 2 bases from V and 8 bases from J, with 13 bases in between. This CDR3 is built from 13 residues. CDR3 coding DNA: TGCGCCAGCAGCTTAGCTGGGGGCGGGGGCTACACCTTC. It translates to CASSLAGGGGYTF.

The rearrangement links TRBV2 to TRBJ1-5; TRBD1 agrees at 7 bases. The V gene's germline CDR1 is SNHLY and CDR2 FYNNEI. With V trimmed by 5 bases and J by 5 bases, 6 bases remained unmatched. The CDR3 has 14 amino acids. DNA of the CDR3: TGTGCCAGCAGTTTTCAGGGGGGCGATCAGCCCCAGCATTTT. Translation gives CASSFQGGDQPQHF.

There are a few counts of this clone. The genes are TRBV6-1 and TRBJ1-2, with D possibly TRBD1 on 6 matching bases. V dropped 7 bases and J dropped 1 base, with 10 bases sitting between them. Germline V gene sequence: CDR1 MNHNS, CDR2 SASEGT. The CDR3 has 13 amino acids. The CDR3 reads CASIQGINYGYTF. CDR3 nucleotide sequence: TGTGCCAGCATTCAGGGGATTAACTATGGCTACACCTTC.

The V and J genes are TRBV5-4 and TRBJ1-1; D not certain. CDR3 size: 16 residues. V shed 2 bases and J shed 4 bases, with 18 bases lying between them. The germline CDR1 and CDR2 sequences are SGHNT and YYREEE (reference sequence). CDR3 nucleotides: TGTGCCAGCAGCTTAACGGCAGCGGGTCCGGCCACTGAAGCTTTCTTT. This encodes CASSLTAAGPATEAFF.

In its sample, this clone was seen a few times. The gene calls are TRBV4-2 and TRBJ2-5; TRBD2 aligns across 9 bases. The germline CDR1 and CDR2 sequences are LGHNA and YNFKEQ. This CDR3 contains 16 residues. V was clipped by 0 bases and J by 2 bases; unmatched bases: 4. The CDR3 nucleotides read TGTGCCAGCAGCCAAGAGACTAGCGGTATTCAAGAGACCCAGTACTTC. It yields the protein CASSQETSGIQETQYF.

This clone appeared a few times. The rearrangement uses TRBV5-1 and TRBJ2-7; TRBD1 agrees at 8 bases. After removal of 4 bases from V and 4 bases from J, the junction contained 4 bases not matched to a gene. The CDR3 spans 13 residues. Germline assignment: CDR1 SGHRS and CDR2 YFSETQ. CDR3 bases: TGCGCCAGCAGCCGGGACAGGACTTACGAGCAGTACTTC. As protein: CASSRDRTYEQYF.

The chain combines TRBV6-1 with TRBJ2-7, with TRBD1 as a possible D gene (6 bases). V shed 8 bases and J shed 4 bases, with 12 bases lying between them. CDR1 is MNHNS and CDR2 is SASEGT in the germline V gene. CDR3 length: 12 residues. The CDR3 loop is CASSRTEYEQYF. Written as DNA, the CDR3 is TGTGCCAGCTCCCGGACAGAGTACGAGCAGTACTTC.

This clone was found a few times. CDR3 nucleotides: TGTGCCAGCAGGAGGGACAAGCAGTTCTTC. It translates to CASRRDKQFF. The chain combines TRBV25-1 with TRBJ2-1; tentative D call: TRBD1 (6 bases). The CDR3 runs to 10 residues. The V gene lost 6 bases and the J gene lost 11 bases, with 8 bases spanning the gap. Germline CDR1 is MGHDK and CDR2 is SYGVNS.

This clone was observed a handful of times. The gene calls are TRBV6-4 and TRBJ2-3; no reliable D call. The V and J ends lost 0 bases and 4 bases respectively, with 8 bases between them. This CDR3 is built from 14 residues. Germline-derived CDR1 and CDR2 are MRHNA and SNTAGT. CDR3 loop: CASSDSFPADTQYF. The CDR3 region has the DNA TGTGCCAGCAGTGACTCGTTTCCGGCAGATACGCAGTATTTT.

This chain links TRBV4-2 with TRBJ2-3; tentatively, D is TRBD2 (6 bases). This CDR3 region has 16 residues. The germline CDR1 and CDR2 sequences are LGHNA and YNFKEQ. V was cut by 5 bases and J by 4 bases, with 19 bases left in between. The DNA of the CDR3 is TGTGCCAGCAGCTCCCCCCGGGAGAGAGGGGCAGATACGCAGTATTTT. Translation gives CASSSPRERGADTQYF.

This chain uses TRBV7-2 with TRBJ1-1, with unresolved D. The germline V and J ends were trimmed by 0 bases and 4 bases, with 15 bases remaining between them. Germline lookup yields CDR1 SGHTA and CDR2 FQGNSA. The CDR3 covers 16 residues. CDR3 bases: TGTGCCAGCAGCTTAGCCCCCTGGAGGGCGGCCACTGAAGCTTTCTTT. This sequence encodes CASSLAPWRAATEAFF.

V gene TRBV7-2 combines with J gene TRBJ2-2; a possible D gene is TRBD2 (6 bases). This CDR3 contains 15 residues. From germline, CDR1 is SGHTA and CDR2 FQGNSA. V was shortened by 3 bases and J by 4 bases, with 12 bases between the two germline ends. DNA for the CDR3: TGTGCCAGCAGCTTCTTACTAGCCGCCACCGGGGAGCTGTTTTTT. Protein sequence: CASSFLLAATGELFF.

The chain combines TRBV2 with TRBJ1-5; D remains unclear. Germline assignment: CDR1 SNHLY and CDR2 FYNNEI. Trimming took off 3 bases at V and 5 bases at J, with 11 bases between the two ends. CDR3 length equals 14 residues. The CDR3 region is CASSDSLTDQPQHF. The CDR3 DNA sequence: TGTGCCAGCAGTGACTCACTCACTGATCAGCCCCAGCATTTT.

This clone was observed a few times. For the CDR3, the DNA is TGCGCCAGCACTACGGCGGGCGGGAACACTGAAGCTTTCTTT. Translated, it gives CASTTAGGNTEAFF. The rearrangement joins TRBV5-1 to TRBJ1-1; D gene uncertain. The V and J ends lost 6 bases and 1 base respectively, with 13 bases between them. Germline CDR1 and CDR2: SGHRS and YFSETQ. This CDR3 region has 14 residues.

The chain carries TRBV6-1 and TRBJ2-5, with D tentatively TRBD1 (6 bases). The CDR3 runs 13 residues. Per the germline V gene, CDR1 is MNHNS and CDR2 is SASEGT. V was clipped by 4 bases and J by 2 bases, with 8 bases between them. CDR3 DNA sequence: TGTGCCAGCAGTGCCCAGGGGCAAGAGACCCAGTACTTC. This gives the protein CASSAQGQETQYF.

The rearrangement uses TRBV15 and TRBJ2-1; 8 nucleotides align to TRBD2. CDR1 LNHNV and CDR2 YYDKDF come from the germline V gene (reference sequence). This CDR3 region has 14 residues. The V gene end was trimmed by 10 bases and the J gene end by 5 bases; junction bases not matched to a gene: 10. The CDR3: CAIKAGDADNEQFF. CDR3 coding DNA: TGTGCCATTAAAGCGGGAGATGCGGACAATGAGCAGTTCTTC.

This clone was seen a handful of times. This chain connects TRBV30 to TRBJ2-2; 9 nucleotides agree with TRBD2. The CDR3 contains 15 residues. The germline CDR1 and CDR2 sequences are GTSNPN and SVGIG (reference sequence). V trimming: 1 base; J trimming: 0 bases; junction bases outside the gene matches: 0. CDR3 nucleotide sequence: TGTGCCTGGAGTGGCGGGGGGGCGAACACCGGGGAGCTGTTTTTT. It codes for CAWSGGGANTGELFF.

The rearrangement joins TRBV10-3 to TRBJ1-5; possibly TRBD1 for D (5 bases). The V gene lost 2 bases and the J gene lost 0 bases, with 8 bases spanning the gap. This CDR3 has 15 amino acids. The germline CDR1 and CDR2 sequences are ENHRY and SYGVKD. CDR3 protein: CAISENDSSNQPQHF. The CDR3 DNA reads TGTGCCATCAGTGAGAACGACAGTAGCAATCAGCCCCAGCATTTT.

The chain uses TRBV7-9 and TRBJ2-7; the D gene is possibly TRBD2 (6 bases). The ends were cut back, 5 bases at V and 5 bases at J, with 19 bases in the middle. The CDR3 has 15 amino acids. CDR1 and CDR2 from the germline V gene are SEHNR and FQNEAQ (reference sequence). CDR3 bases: TGTGCCAGCAGCGGGGGGACTGCGGAGTCAGACGAGCAGTACTTC. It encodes CASSGGTAESDEQYF.

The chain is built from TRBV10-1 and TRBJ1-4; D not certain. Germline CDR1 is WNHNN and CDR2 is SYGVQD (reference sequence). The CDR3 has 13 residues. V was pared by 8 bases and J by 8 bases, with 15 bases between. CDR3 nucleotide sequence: TGCGCCAGCTCCCCGAGTGGAGGAGAAAAACTGTTTTTT. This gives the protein CASSPSGGEKLFF.

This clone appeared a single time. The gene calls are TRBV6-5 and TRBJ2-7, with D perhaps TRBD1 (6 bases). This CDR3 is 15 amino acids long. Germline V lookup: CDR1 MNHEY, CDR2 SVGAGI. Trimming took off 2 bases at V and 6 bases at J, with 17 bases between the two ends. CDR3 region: CASSYGSSGAGEQYF. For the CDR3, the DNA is TGTGCCAGCAGTTACGGGTCCTCAGGGGCTGGCGAGCAGTACTTC.

The CDR3 DNA reads as TGTGCCAGCAGCCAAGTGGGACTAGCGGGAGGGCTTCCGAATGAGCAGTTCTTC. Its protein is CASSQVGLAGGLPNEQFF. The V call is TRBV4-2, the J call TRBJ2-1; 16 nucleotides line up with TRBD2. From germline, CDR1 is LGHNA and CDR2 YNFKEQ. The CDR3 extends over 18 amino acids. V was clipped by 1 base and J by 7 bases; unmatched bases: 7.

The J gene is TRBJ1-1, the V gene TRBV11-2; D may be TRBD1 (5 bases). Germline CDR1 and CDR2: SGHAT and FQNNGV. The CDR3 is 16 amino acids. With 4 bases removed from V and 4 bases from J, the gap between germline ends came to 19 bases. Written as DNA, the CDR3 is TGTGCCAGCAGCTACCGGGACTCCTCGAAGGGCACTGAAGCTTTCTTT. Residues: CASSYRDSSKGTEAFF.